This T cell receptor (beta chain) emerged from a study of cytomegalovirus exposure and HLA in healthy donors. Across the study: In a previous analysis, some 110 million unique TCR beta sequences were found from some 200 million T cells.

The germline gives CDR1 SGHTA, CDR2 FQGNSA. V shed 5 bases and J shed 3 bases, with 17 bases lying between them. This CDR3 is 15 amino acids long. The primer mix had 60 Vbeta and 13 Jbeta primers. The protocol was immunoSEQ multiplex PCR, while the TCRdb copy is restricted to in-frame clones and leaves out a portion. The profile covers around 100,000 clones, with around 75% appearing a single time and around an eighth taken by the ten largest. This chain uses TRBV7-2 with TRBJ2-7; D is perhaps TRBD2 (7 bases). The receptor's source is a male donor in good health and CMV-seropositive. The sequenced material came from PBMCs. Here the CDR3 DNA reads TGTGCCAGCAGCCCCCGTAGGGGGGGCGGCTACGAGCAGTACTTC. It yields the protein CASSPRRGGGYEQYF.